These T cell receptor beta chains were read from a single sample in a study of cytomegalovirus exposure and HLA in healthy donors. Sequencing used immunoSEQ multiplex PCR; TCRdb keeps in-frame clones, though not all of them. This sample yields about 130,000 clones, of which around 10% are seen a single time; under 2% belongs to the top ten. The specimen was PBMCs. The receptors were gathered from a man over 45 in good health and CMV-seronegative. Each CDR3 is given without its conserved first and last residue.

len: 11
v_gene: TRBV7-2
CDR3aa: ASSPRAENTIY

len: 13
v_gene: TRBV29-1
CDR3aa: SAGGSTVGVGELF

len: 14
v_gene: TRBV5-4
CDR3aa: ASSLAGTSGFYEQY

len: 17
v_gene: TRBV4-2
CDR3aa: ASSQVTGRPQKSSYEQY

len: 12
v_gene: TRBV30
CDR3aa: AWSSGQINSPLH

len: 11
v_gene: TRBV7-6
CDR3aa: ASSFSVGNTIY

len: 14
v_gene: TRBV7-3
CDR3aa: ASSLTGRGHQETQY

len: 12
v_gene: TRBV6-5
CDR3aa: ASIQQGRNTEAF

len: 13
v_gene: TRBV6-5
CDR3aa: ASSRDRASNQPQH

len: 18
v_gene: TRBV15
CDR3aa: ATSRVGIGWGFATNEKLF

len: 9
v_gene: TRBV10-3
CDR3aa: AISHGYGYT

len: 10
v_gene: TRBV7-2
CDR3aa: ASSLGTGGYT

len: 9
v_gene: TRBV30
CDR3aa: AWSHRDTQY

len: 16
v_gene: TRBV30
CDR3aa: AWKGSPGQGGGNTEAF

len: 13
v_gene: TRBV30
CDR3aa: AWRSRVGAGTEAF

len: 15
v_gene: TRBV5-6
CDR3aa: ASSFGLAERRSYEQY

len: 11
v_gene: TRBV7-9
CDR3aa: ASSLSQGTEAF

len: 13
v_gene: TRBV6-5
CDR3aa: ASSSPGTGSYGYT

len: 12
v_gene: TRBV15
CDR3aa: ATGFAGGLNEQF

len: 11
v_gene: TRBV28
CDR3aa: ASHTTSNYGYT

len: 13
v_gene: TRBV30
CDR3aa: AWSARGGRRDTQY

len: 10
v_gene: TRBV19
CDR3aa: ASSPRDNEQF

len: 12
v_gene: TRBV18
CDR3aa: ASSRLAGSYEQY

len: 11
v_gene: TRBV5-1
CDR3aa: ASSLKGDTEAF

len: 11
v_gene: TRBV5-1
CDR3aa: ASSFGGGDEQY

len: 12
v_gene: TRBV29-1
CDR3aa: SVGPALGTGELF

len: 16
v_gene: TRBV19
CDR3aa: ASNPRANRGPGANVLT

len: 10
v_gene: TRBV7-2
CDR3aa: ASSLLEETQY

len: 13
v_gene: TRBV5-1
CDR3aa: ASSLGLHQSEKLF

len: 12
v_gene: TRBV5-6
CDR3aa: ASSDAGLNYGYT

len: 12
v_gene: TRBV9
CDR3aa: ASSEGYSNQPQH

len: 12
v_gene: TRBV2
CDR3aa: ASSESSRAGELF

len: 13
v_gene: TRBV6-5
CDR3aa: ASSYTTELNEKLF

len: 12
v_gene: TRBV29-1
CDR3aa: SVEMGTGVAEQF

len: 15
v_gene: TRBV7-2
CDR3aa: ASSLGAGGGSGNTIY

len: 14
v_gene: TRBV19
CDR3aa: ASSITGRGDSYEQY

len: 13
v_gene: TRBV5-1
CDR3aa: ASSLQGDPNYGYT

len: 13
v_gene: TRBV30
CDR3aa: AWEPDRVVSYGYT

len: 11
v_gene: TRBV28
CDR3aa: ASSLGGVHEQF

len: 16
v_gene: TRBV12-5
CDR3aa: ASGLGYSGATYGNEQF

len: 13
v_gene: TRBV19
CDR3aa: ASSTPGTSNNEQF

len: 13
v_gene: TRBV28
CDR3aa: ASSRGGTNTGELF